This T cell receptor (beta chain) was sequenced in a study of blood T cell repertoires in COVID-19. On the study more broadly: Samples representing acute and convalescent COVID-19 were sourced from the United States, Italy and Spain. Sample material is recorded as cDNA or gDNA derived from T cells, B-cell-depleted T cells, or PBMCs.

Germline lookup yields CDR1 SGHTA and CDR2 FQGNSA. The CDR3 is 15 amino acids. V lost 2 bases to trimming and J lost 6 bases; unmatched junction nucleotides: 5. Original data processing: Scientists estimated how many nucleated cells there were by amplifying reference gene primers. TCRdb's copy holds only in-frame clones and misses some; the assay was immunoSEQ multiplex PCR. That table supplies the V and J calls and clone size; D and trimming were determined from the DNA. The sample has 310,000 or so clones; 87% are singletons. This clonotype originated in a woman in her fifties or sixties who had recovered from COVID-19. Specimen: peripheral blood. This sequence joins TRBV7-2 and TRBJ2-7; 12 bases line up with TRBD2. As DNA, the CDR3 is TGTGCCAGCAGCTTACAACTAGCGGGAGGAAGCGAGCAGTACTTC. This gives the protein CASSLQLAGGSEQYF.